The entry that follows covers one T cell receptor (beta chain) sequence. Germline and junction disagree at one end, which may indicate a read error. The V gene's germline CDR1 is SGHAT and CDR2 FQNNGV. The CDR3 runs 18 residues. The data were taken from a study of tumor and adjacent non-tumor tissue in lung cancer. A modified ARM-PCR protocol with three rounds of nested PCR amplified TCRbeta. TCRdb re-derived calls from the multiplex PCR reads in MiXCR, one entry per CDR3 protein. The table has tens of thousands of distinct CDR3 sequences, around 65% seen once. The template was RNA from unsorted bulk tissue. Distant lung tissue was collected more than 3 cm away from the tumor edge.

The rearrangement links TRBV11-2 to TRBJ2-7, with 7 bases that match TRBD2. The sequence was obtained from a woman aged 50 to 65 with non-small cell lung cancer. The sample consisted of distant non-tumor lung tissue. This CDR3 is CASSLVLSWSGNSYEQNF. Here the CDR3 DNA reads TGTGCCAGCAGCTTAGTTCTTAGCTGGAGCGGGAACTCCTACGAGCAGAACTTC.